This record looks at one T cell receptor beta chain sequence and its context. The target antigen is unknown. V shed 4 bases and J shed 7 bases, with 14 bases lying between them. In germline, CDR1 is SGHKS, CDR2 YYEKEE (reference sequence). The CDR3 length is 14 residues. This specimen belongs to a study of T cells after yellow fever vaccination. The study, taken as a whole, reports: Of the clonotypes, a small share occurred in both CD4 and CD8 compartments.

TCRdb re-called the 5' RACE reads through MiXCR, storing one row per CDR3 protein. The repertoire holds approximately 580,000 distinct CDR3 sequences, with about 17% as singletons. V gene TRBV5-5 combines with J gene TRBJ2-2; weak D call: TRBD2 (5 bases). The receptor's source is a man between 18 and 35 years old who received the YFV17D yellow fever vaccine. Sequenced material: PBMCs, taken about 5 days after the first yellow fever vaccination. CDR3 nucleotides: TGTGCCAGCAGCCGGCTCGGGGTTCACGGGGAGCTGTTTTTT. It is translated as CASSRLGVHGELFF.